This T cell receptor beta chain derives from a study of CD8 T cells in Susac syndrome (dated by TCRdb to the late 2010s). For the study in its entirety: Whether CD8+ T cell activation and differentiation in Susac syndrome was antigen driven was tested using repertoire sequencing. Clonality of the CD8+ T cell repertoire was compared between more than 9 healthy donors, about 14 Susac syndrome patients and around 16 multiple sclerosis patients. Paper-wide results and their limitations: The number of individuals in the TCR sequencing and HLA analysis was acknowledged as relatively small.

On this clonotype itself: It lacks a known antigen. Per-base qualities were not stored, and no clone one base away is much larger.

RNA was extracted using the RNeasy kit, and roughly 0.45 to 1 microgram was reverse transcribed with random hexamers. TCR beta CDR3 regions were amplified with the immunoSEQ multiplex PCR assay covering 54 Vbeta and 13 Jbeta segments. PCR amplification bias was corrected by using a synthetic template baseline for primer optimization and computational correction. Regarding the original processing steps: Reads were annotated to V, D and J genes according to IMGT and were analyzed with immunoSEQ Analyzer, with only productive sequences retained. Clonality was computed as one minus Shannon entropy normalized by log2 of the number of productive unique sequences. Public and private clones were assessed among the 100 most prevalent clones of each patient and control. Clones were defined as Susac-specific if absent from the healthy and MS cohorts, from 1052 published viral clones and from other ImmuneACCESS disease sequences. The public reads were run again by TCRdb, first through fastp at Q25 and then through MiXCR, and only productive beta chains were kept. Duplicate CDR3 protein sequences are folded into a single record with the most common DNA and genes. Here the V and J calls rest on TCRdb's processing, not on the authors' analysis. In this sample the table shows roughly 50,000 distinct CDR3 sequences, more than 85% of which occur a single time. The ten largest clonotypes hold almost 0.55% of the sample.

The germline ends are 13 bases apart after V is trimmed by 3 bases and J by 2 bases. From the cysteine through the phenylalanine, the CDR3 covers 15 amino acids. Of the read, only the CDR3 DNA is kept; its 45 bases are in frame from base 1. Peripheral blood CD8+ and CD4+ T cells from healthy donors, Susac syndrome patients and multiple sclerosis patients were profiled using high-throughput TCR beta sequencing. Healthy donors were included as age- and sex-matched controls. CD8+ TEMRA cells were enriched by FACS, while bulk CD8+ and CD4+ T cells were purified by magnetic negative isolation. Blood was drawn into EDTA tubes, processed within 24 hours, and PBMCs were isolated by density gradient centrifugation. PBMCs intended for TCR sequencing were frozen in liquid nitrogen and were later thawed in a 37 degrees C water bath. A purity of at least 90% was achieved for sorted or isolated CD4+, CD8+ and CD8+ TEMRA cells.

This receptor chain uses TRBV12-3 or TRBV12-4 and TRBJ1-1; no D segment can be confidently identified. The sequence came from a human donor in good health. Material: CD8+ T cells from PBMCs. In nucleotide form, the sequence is TGTGCCAGCAGTTTCCTCGCTGGGCCTAACACTGAAGCTTTCTTT. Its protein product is CASSFLAGPNTEAFF.